The 20 T cell receptor beta chains in this list originate from one sample, sequenced in a study of blood T cell repertoires in COVID-19. This table comes from immunoSEQ multiplex PCR, and its TCRdb copy is limited to in-frame clones, with some not included. The repertoire includes 100,000 or so clones, under 90% of them detected once, and 37% sits in the top ten. Input material: peripheral blood. These TCRs come from an elderly man with acute or convalescent COVID-19.

This clone is a singleton in its sample. This sequence joins TRBV7-8 and TRBJ2-5; D is undetermined. V was pared by 7 bases and J by 4 bases, with 10 bases between. The CDR3 sequence is 12 residues long. Germline CDR1 reads SGHVS; CDR2 reads FQNEAQ. CDR3 loop: CASIRTGETQYF. The CDR3 nucleotides read TGTGCCAGCATCCGTACCGGAGAGACCCAGTACTTC.

V and J are TRBV2 and TRBJ2-3; TRBD2 agrees at 14 bases. V trimming: 6 bases; J trimming: 2 bases; junction bases outside the gene matches: 7. The CDR3 runs to 17 residues. The germline V gene encodes CDR1 SNHLY and CDR2 FYNNEI. CDR3 region: CASRVGTSGSITDTQYF. CDR3 DNA: TGTGCCAGCAGAGTCGGGACTAGCGGGAGTATCACAGATACGCAGTATTTT.

J is TRBJ1-5 and V is TRBV12-5, with no clear D. The CDR3 runs to 14 residues. Germline CDR1 is LGHNT and CDR2 is FRNRAP. Deletions cut 3 bases from V and 4 bases from J, with 10 bases between. This CDR3 is CASGFNRLNQPQHF. The CDR3 nucleotides are TGTGCTAGTGGTTTTAACAGATTAAATCAGCCCCAGCATTTT.

The V and J genes are TRBV24-1 and TRBJ2-1, with 12 bases that match TRBD2. V shed 3 bases and J 1 base; nucleotides not matched to a gene: 3. The length of the CDR3 is 17 residues. Germline-derived CDR1 and CDR2 are KGHDR and SFDVKD. The CDR3 loop reads CATSDPGTSGSYNEQFF. The CDR3 region has the DNA TGTGCCACCAGTGATCCTGGGACTAGCGGGTCCTACAATGAGCAGTTCTTC.

This chain uses TRBV19 with TRBJ2-6, with TRBD1 matching 7 bases. The CDR3 spans 16 residues. Germline V lookup: CDR1 LNHDA, CDR2 SQIVND (reference sequence). With V trimmed by 6 bases and J by 0 bases, 5 bases remained unmatched. The chain's CDR3 is CASRPGDSSGANVLTF. In nucleotides, the CDR3 is TGTGCCAGTAGACCTGGGGACAGCTCTGGGGCCAACGTCCTGACTTTC. Supplemented by reference TRBV19 and TRBJ2-6, the full variable domain reads DGGITQSPKYLFRKEGQNVTLSCEQNLNHDAMYWYRQDPGQGLRLIYYSQIVNDFQKGDIAEGYSVSREKKESFPLTVTSAQKNPTAFYLCASRPGDSSGANVLTFGAGSRLTVL.

This clone was seen only once. V and J are TRBV19 and TRBJ1-6; 11 nucleotides line up with TRBD1. The V segment lost 3 bases and the J segment 7 bases; nucleotides outside the gene matches: 2. The germline V gene has CDR1 LNHDA and CDR2 SQIVND (reference sequence). The CDR3 loop spans 15 amino acids. CDR3 sequence (DNA): TGTGCCAGTAGTATTCGGACAGGGGGCAATTCACCCCTCCACTTT. It translates to CASSIRTGGNSPLHF.

This clone has a single count. This chain uses TRBV28 with TRBJ2-7, with D possibly TRBD1 on 6 matching bases. The CDR3 consists of 13 residues. Trimming cost V 6 bases and J 3 bases, with 12 bases left between them. In germline, CDR1 is MDHEN, CDR2 SYDVKM. CDR3 amino acids: CASRRQAVYEQYF. The CDR3 nucleotides are TGTGCCAGCAGACGACAGGCCGTCTACGAGCAGTACTTC.

The V gene is TRBV2, the J gene TRBJ2-6, with 11 bases identical to TRBD2. The V gene end was trimmed by 4 bases and the J gene end by 1 base; junction bases not matched to a gene: 3. This CDR3 is built from 17 residues. CDR1 SNHLY and CDR2 FYNNEI come from the germline V gene. CDR3 bases: TGTGCCAGCAGTGTGGCTAGCGGGAGGTCTGGGGCCAACGTCCTGACTTTC. It codes for CASSVASGRSGANVLTF. The full variable domain, with the rest looked up from reference TRBV2 and TRBJ2-6, is EPEVTQTPSHQVTQMGQEVILRCVPISNHLYFYWYRQILGQKVEFLVSFYNNEISEKSEIFDDQFSVERPDGSNFTLKIRSTKLEDSAMYFCASSVASGRSGANVLTFGAGSRLTVL.

This clone was observed a single time. V and J are TRBV6-2 or TRBV6-3 and TRBJ1-5; D remains unclear. V was clipped by 5 bases and J by 2 bases, with 10 bases between them. Germline loops: CDR1 MNHEY, CDR2 SVGEGT. This CDR3 is built from 14 residues. The CDR3 is CASSPGYRNQPQHF. In DNA, the CDR3 is TGTGCCAGCAGTCCGGGATACCGCAATCAGCCCCAGCATTTT.

The chain carries TRBV2 and TRBJ1-2; D may be TRBD1 (5 bases). Germline V lookup: CDR1 SNHLY, CDR2 FYNNEI. The CDR3 covers 15 residues. V lost 1 base to trimming and J lost 7 bases, with 16 bases between them. The CDR3, as DNA: TGTGCCAGCAGTGAAGAGGGCGGCAGGGTAATTGGCTACACCTTC. Its protein is CASSEEGGRVIGYTF.

The chain joins TRBV24-1 to TRBJ2-1; D gene unclear. The V end was cut by 5 bases, the J end by 9 bases, with 7 bases between. CDR1 KGHDR and CDR2 SFDVKD come from the germline V gene. This CDR3 is 11 amino acids long. The CDR3: CATSVESEQFF. The DNA of the CDR3 is TGTGCCACCAGTGTAGAGAGTGAGCAGTTCTTC.

The chain links TRBV24-1 to TRBJ2-3; 10 bases align to TRBD1. CDR1 is KGHDR, CDR2 SFDVKD, per germline. The length of the CDR3 is 18 residues. V lost 4 bases, J lost 3 bases, and 12 bases stayed unmatched. The CDR3 region is CATSESGTGEWVTDTQYF. CDR3 coding DNA: TGTGCCACCAGTGAGTCCGGGACAGGGGAATGGGTAACAGATACGCAGTATTTT.

This rearrangement joins TRBV5-1 to TRBJ1-1; 9 bases agree with TRBD1. The CDR3 sequence is 12 residues long. The J segment lost 9 bases and the V segment lost 4 bases, leaving 4 bases of the junction unmatched. CDR1 and CDR2 (germline): SGHRS, YFSETQ. The CDR3 spells CASSPGQGQAFF. The CDR3 DNA is TGCGCCAGCAGCCCCGGACAGGGGCAAGCTTTCTTT.

The CDR3 loop reads CASSPTGEANYGYTF. DNA for the CDR3: TGTGCCAGCAGTCCGACAGGGGAAGCTAACTATGGCTACACCTTC. The chain has TRBV3-1 (or the pseudogene TRBV3-2) and TRBJ1-2; 8 bases are a match to TRBD1. Losses at the gene ends were 6 bases for V and 0 bases for J; bases not matched to a gene: 6. CDR1 is LGHDT, CDR2 YNNKEL, per germline (reference sequence). The CDR3 sequence is 15 residues long.

The V gene is TRBV24-1, the J gene TRBJ2-7; D is undetermined. The CDR3 is 9 residues long. CDR1 is KGHDR and CDR2 is SFDVKD in the germline V gene. The V end was cut by 7 bases, the J end by 7 bases, with 4 bases between. CDR3 region: CATRHEQYF. Written as DNA, the CDR3 is TGTGCCACCAGACATGAGCAGTACTTC.

This chain links TRBV7-9 with TRBJ2-3, with 8 nucleotides matching TRBD2. The CDR3 consists of 15 residues. V dropped 4 bases and J dropped 0; count of bases not matched to a gene: 3. Looked up from germline, CDR1 is SEHNR and CDR2 is FQNEAQ (reference sequence). In DNA, the CDR3 is TGTGCCAGCAGCTCCGGACTAGCCAGCACAGATACGCAGTATTTT. Its translation is CASSSGLASTDTQYF.

This clone was seen a single time. The CDR3 loop is CASSLGQGSRGYTF. CDR3 bases: TGTGCCAGCAGCTTAGGACAGGGATCACGGGGCTACACCTTC. The rearrangement uses TRBV7-3 and TRBJ1-2, with 8 bases lining up with TRBD1. The CDR3 totals 14 residues. In germline, CDR1 is SGHTA, CDR2 FQGTGA. V trimming: 2 bases; J trimming: 8 bases; junction bases outside the gene matches: 7.

The chain recombines TRBV5-1 with TRBJ2-2, with a weak D call TRBD1 (5 bases). The CDR3 is 16 residues long. V shed 4 bases and J shed 2 bases, with 15 bases lying between them. Germline V gene data show CDR1 as SGHRS and CDR2 as YFSETQ. The CDR3, as DNA: TGCGCCAGCAGCCTTACGAACAGGATTAACACCGGGGAGCTGTTTTTT. It yields the protein CASSLTNRINTGELFF. The whole variable domain, remainder taken from reference TRBV5-1 and TRBJ2-2, is KAGVTQTPRYLIKTRGQQVTLSCSPISGHRSVSWYQQTPGQGLQFLFEYFSETQRNKGNFPGRFSGRQFSNSRSEMNVSTLELGDSALYLCASSLTNRINTGELFFGEGSRLTVL.

V gene TRBV28 combines with J gene TRBJ1-4; 7 bases are a match to TRBD1. The CDR3 covers 16 residues. From germline, CDR1 is MDHEN and CDR2 SYDVKM. Unmatched junction bases numbered 10, after V lost 5 bases and J lost 4 bases. CDR3 amino acids: CASSPLTGSGNEKLFF. The CDR3 DNA follows: TGTGCCAGCAGTCCTCTGACAGGGTCTGGTAATGAAAAACTGTTTTTT.

This chain links TRBV24-1 with TRBJ2-3, with D possibly TRBD2 on 6 matching bases. The V gene lost 9 bases and the J gene lost 0 bases, with 9 bases spanning the gap. Germline CDR1 reads KGHDR; CDR2 reads SFDVKD. The length of the CDR3 is 13 residues. The CDR3 loop is CATGDSSTDTQYF. As DNA, the CDR3 is TGTGCCACCGGGGACTCTAGCACAGATACGCAGTATTTT.